The T cell receptor (beta chain) under discussion was sequenced for a study of shared clonotypes between healthy human individuals. Study-level findings and limits: The represented genetic and exposure-history diversity was limited by the small number of donors.

This CDR3 has 15 residues. Germline V gene sequence: CDR1 SGHRS, CDR2 YFSETQ. V lost 0 bases, J lost 2 bases, and 12 bases lay in between. Profiling relied on immunoSEQ multiplex PCR, and the TCRdb table lists in-frame clones only, not all of them. The sample contains 700,000 to 950,000 clones, approximately 97% of which appear only once. This clone is a singleton in its sample. Its antigen is currently unknown. Cells designated naive CD8 were CD45RO-negative and were positively selected for CCR7, with terminally differentiated effector memory CD45RA+ cells excluded. Sequencing used naive CD8+ T cells sorted from blood. The source of this sequence is a man under 40 in good health. The chain combines TRBV5-1 with TRBJ2-7; the D is unclear. In DNA form, the CDR3 reads TGCGCCAGCAGCTTGGACCGCCCTGTCCCCTACGAGCAGTACTTC. Translation: CASSLDRPVPYEQYF.